Listed below are T cell receptor beta chains from one sample, sequenced in a study of identical twins. MiXCR was run by TCRdb on the 5' RACE reads, yielding one entry per CDR3 protein. The sample has around 570,000 distinct CDR3 sequences, around 9.6% seen once. These data were also filed under a second study, of yellow fever vaccine responses in identical twins.

Material: PBMCs. These receptors were obtained from a woman younger than 30 in good health. The CDR3 runs from the conserved cysteine through the conserved F or W. The D gene is left open where the match is weak. Rows may omit the clone size; those that give it use once, few, many or a size class.

>few|NA|TRBJ1-5|TRBV7-9
TGTGCCAGCAGCCTAGGGGATACAGGGCCCCAGCATTTT
CASSLGDTGPQHF
>many|TRBD2|TRBJ2-1|TRBV29-1
TGCAGCGTTGCTAGCGGGGACTACAATGAGCAGTTCTTC
CSVASGDYNEQFF
>many|NA|TRBJ2-7|TRBV24-1
TGTGCCACCAGTGATTCCAATCCAGGGACTCTCTACGAGCAGTACTTC
CATSDSNPGTLYEQYF
>NA|TRBD1|TRBJ2-4|TRBV10-3
TGTGCCATCAGTGAGTCGATACAGGGGCCCGCATCGGTCAAAAACATTCAGTACTTC
CAISESIQGPASVKNIQYF
>few|NA|TRBJ1-2|TRBV29-1
TGCAGCGCCCGAGCTTTGTCCTATGGCTACACCTTC
CSARALSYGYTF
>few|TRBD2|TRBJ2-3|TRBV7-2
TGTGCCAGCAGCTTCCGGGAGGGCCTCGGGACAGATACGCAGTATTTT
CASSFREGLGTDTQYF
>NA|TRBD2|TRBJ2-7|TRBV6-2/TRBV6-3
TGTGCCAGCAGTTACTCGCCTAGCGGGAGTACCTACGAGCAGTACTTC
CASSYSPSGSTYEQYF
>NA|NA|TRBJ1-1|TRBV5-1
TGCGCCAGCAGCTTGGGCGGGCGAGTGAACACTGAAGCTTTCTTT
CASSLGGRVNTEAFF
>NA|NA|TRBJ2-1|TRBV7-9
TGTGCCAGCAGCGCCCCAGGAAACAATGAGCAGTTCTTC
CASSAPGNNEQFF
>few|NA|TRBJ2-2|TRBV14
TGTGCCAGCAGCCATCTTCCGCCGGGACCCAACACCGGGGAGCTGTTTTTT
CASSHLPPGPNTGELFF
>NA|TRBD2|TRBJ2-1|TRBV12-3/TRBV12-4
TGTGCCAGCAGTAGACGATCCAAACTAGCGGGGCCTAGCTCCTACAATGAGCAGTTCTTC
CASSRRSKLAGPSSYNEQFF
>NA|TRBD1|TRBJ2-7|TRBV20-1
TGCAGTGCTAGGGCGCTTTGGACGGACAGGGGTTACGAGCAGTACTTC
CSARALWTDRGYEQYF
>many|NA|TRBJ2-2|TRBV2
TGTGCCAGCAGTGAATTGGAAAACCCCATTACCGGGGAGCTGTTTTTT
CASSELENPITGELFF
>many|TRBD2|TRBJ2-3|TRBV18
TGTGCCAGCTCACCACGCTCTAGCGGAGATACGCAGTATTTT
CASSPRSSGDTQYF
>many|NA|TRBJ2-3|TRBV24-1
TGTGCCACCAGTGATTTGCCGGACAGCACAGATACGCAGTATTTT
CATSDLPDSTDTQYF
>few|NA|TRBJ1-1|TRBV9
TGTGCCAGCAGCGTAGATCCGGTCATGAACACTGAAGCTTTCTTT
CASSVDPVMNTEAFF
>few|NA|TRBJ2-2|TRBV20-1
TGCAGTGTCCCGAATAGGCACGCACCGACCGGGGAGCTGTTTTTT
CSVPNRHAPTGELFF
>NA|NA|TRBJ1-1|TRBV27
TGTGCCAGCAGTCACCCGGGGGGAGGGCGCACTGAAGCTTTCTTT
CASSHPGGGRTEAFF
>NA|TRBD2|TRBJ2-1|TRBV27
TGTGCCAGCAGTTCCGGGACTAGCGAATACAATGAGCAGTTCTTC
CASSSGTSEYNEQFF
>NA|TRBD2|TRBJ2-7|TRBV12-3/TRBV12-4
TGTGCCAGCAGTTTAGGGACTAGCGGGAGGGCCTTTGACGAGCAGTACTTC
CASSLGTSGRAFDEQYF
>NA|NA|TRBJ1-6|TRBV5-1
TGCGCCAGCAGCCGACAGTCCGATAATTCACCCCTCCACTTT
CASSRQSDNSPLHF
>few|NA|TRBJ1-1|TRBV6-2/TRBV6-3
TGTGCCAGCAGTTACGGTCCGATGAACACTGAAGCTTTCTTT
CASSYGPMNTEAFF
>NA|NA|TRBJ2-5|TRBV7-2
TGTGCCAGCAGCTTAGAGCACCGGGAGACCCAGTACTTC
CASSLEHRETQYF
>many|NA|TRBJ1-6|TRBV7-9
TGTGCCAGCAGCCCTGGGCTATCGAATTCACCCCTCCACTTT
CASSPGLSNSPLHF
>NA|TRBD1|TRBJ2-2|TRBV5-1
TGCGCCAGCAGCTCCGGACAGGACGACACCGGGGAGCTGTTTTTT
CASSSGQDDTGELFF
>NA|NA|TRBJ1-3|TRBV3-1
TGTGCCAGCAGCCAAGACGCGAGAAACACCATATATTTT
CASSQDARNTIYF
>NA|NA|TRBJ2-4|TRBV19
TGTGCCAGTAGTATGTTACGACAGAGACTAGCCAAAAACATTCAGTACTTC
CASSMLRQRLAKNIQYF
>few|TRBD2|TRBJ2-5|TRBV11-1
TGTGCCAGCAGCTTAGCGCGTGGGCTAGCGGGAGGTCTACAAGAGACCCAGTACTTC
CASSLARGLAGGLQETQYF
>NA|TRBD1|TRBJ2-1|TRBV7-7
TGTGCTAGCAGCGCAGGGGGCTTAAATGAGCAGTTCTTC
CASSAGGLNEQFF
>few|NA|TRBJ2-2|TRBV7-9
TGTGCCAGCAGCCATGGAGCGAACACCGGGGAGCTGTTTTTT
CASSHGANTGELFF
>NA|NA|TRBJ2-3|TRBV25-1
TGTGCCAGCGTAAAGGCGGGGTCAGATACGCAGTATTTT
CASVKAGSDTQYF
>many|TRBD1|TRBJ1-1|TRBV4-2
TGTGCCAGCAGCCCGACAGGGCGGTGGACTGAAGCTTTCTTT
CASSPTGRWTEAFF
>few|TRBD1|TRBJ1-1|TRBV10-3
TGTGCCATCACCATAGACAGGGACGGGTCTGAAGCTTTCTTT
CAITIDRDGSEAFF
>few|NA|TRBJ2-7|TRBV9
TGTGCCAGCAGCGTAGCGGGGAGAGGGTACGAGCAGTACTTC
CASSVAGRGYEQYF
>few|NA|TRBJ2-1|TRBV20-1
TGCAGTGCTAGAGAGACTAGCTCCTACAATGAGCAGTTCTTC
CSARETSSYNEQFF
>many|NA|TRBJ1-5|TRBV7-2
TGTGCCAGCAGCTTAGCACAGGGAGGAAGTCAGCCCCAGCATTTT
CASSLAQGGSQPQHF
>few|TRBD1|TRBJ2-7|TRBV6-1
TGTGCCAGCAGGCTCACAGGGGGATTATACGAGCAGTACTTC
CASRLTGGLYEQYF
>few|NA|TRBJ2-7|TRBV28
TGTGCCAGCAGCTCCCCTCGGGGGGCAGGGAGTAACGAGCAGTACTTC
CASSSPRGAGSNEQYF
>NA|TRBD1|TRBJ1-1|TRBV9
TGTGCCAGCAGCGTAAAGGGGGCCGCTGAAGCTTTCTTT
CASSVKGAAEAFF
>NA|TRBD1|TRBJ2-6|TRBV6-2/TRBV6-3
TGTGCCAGCCCCGGGACAGGGCTCTCTGGGGCCAACGTCCTGACTTTC
CASPGTGLSGANVLTF
>many|TRBD1|TRBJ1-4|TRBV2
TGTGCCAGCTACAGGGGTGCTAATGAAAAACTGTTTTTT
CASYRGANEKLFF
>NA|TRBD1|TRBJ2-7|TRBV24-1
TGTGCCACCAGTCCAGGGGGCTACGAGCAGTACTTC
CATSPGGYEQYF
>few|NA|TRBJ2-2|TRBV7-9
TGTGCCAGCAGAAGTCTAAACACCGGGGAGCTGTTTTTT
CASRSLNTGELFF
>many|NA|TRBJ2-3|TRBV9
TGTGCCAGCAGCCCCCAACGGGTTGGGGATACGCAGTATTTT
CASSPQRVGDTQYF
>few|NA|TRBJ2-2|TRBV20-1
TGCAGTGCGCGAGCCGGGTTCTCTAGTCGGACCGGGGAGCTGTTTTTT
CSARAGFSSRTGELFF
>NA|NA|TRBJ2-4|TRBV2
TGTGCCAGCAGTGAGACCGGGACACCACTAGCCAAAAACATTCAGTACTTC
CASSETGTPLAKNIQYF
>NA|TRBD2|TRBJ2-3|TRBV28
TGTGCCAGCAGTCCCCTCGTTCCATTAGCGGGAGAAGTTGCAGATACGCAGTATTTT
CASSPLVPLAGEVADTQYF
>NA|TRBD1|TRBJ2-7|TRBV6-1
TGTGCCAGCAGTACCTCCAGGGGGCGCCTGAACGAGCAGTACTTC
CASSTSRGRLNEQYF
>NA|TRBD1|TRBJ2-3|TRBV5-6
TGTGCCAGCACTCCCGGACAGGGGGGAGGCACAGATACGCAGTATTTT
CASTPGQGGGTDTQYF
>many|NA|TRBJ2-7|TRBV6-2/TRBV6-3
TGTGCCAGCAGTTTAGCGGTAAGCTCCTACGAGCAGTACTTC
CASSLAVSSYEQYF
>few|NA|TRBJ2-3|TRBV6-1
TGTGCCAGCAGCAGCTCGGTCAGGGGCACAGATACGCAGTATTTT
CASSSSVRGTDTQYF